The 12 T cell receptor delta chains below were found in one sample sequenced in a study of gamma-delta T cells after stem cell transplantation. TCRdb re-called the RT-PCR reads via CATT. The sample records 2,800 or so delta-chain clones, 3.5% to 4.5% being singletons. The sample comprised gamma-delta T cells. Every receptor here comes from a human donor. It is not recorded whose cells these are; they may come from a transplant donor.

Only a few counts were recorded for this clone. The V and J genes are TRDV1 and TRDJ1, with 13 bases identical to TRDD3. The CDR3 has 24 residues. Germline values: CDR1 TSWWSYY, CDR2 QGS. V lost 0 bases, J lost 4 bases, and 26 bases stayed unmatched. This CDR3 is CALGELLKSTLLTGGYALYDKLIF. In DNA, the CDR3 is TGTGCTCTTGGGGAACTACTTAAATCTACGCTCCTTACTGGGGGATACGCATTATACGATAAACTCATCTTT.

This clone turned up a few times. One base away lies a much larger clone, so this may be a sequencing read error. Other DNA sequences in this sample translate to the same CDR3. The chain has TRDV2 and TRDJ1; D gene ambiguous. CDR3 length: 16 amino acids. CDR1 is GEAIGNYY, CDR2 EKD, per germline. In DNA, the CDR3 is TGTGCCTGTGACACCGTCCTGGCTGGAGACACTGATAAACTCATCTTT. Amino acid sequence: CACDTVLAGDTDKLIF.

Notes on this clone: This same CDR3 is encoded by further DNA sequences in the sample. Here the CDR3 reads CACDTLGPGATDKLIF. In DNA form, the CDR3 reads TGTGCCTGTGACACACTGGGCCCTGGGGCGACCGATAAACTCATCTTT. V usage is TRDV2 and J usage is TRDJ1; the D gene is possibly TRDD3 (6 bases). Per the germline V gene, CDR1 is GEAIGNYY and CDR2 is EKD. The CDR3 contains 16 residues. V lost 1 base and J lost 2, with 16 bases in between.

In this sample, this clone is large. This chain connects TRDV2 to TRDJ1, with 9 positions matching TRDD3. This CDR3 contains 18 residues. Germline V lookup: CDR1 GEAIGNYY, CDR2 EKD. J lost 0 bases, V lost 3 bases, and 13 bases had no gene match. This chain's CDR3 is CACDALLGETSYTDKLIF. The DNA of the CDR3 is TGTGCCTGTGACGCCCTACTGGGGGAAACTTCGTACACCGATAAACTCATCTTT.

This clone was seen only a few times. The chain is built from TRDV2 and TRDJ1, with 9 bases aligning to TRDD3. The ends lost 3 bases at V and 0 bases at J; junction bases unmatched: 10. Germline assignment: CDR1 GEAIGNYY and CDR2 EKD. This CDR3 spans 17 amino acids. CDR3 in DNA: TGTGCCTGTGACGTACTGGGGGACCCGAAGTACACCGATAAACTCATCTTT. This sequence encodes CACDVLGDPKYTDKLIF.

In the case of this clone: Its ends do not fully match the called genes, so a read error is possible. The V gene is TRDV2, the J gene TRDJ1; D not certain. Germline V lookup: CDR1 GEAIGNYY, CDR2 EKD. The CDR3 totals 19 residues. For the CDR3, the DNA is TGTGCCTGTGTCACCGTCTCCAGTACCGGTAATTTAGGGAACGATAAACTCATCTTT. It translates to CACVTVSSTGNLGNDKLIF.

Notes on this clone: A much bigger clone sits one base away, suggesting this may be a read error. The same CDR3 also results from other DNA sequences found in this sample. J is TRDJ1 and V is TRDV2, with TRDD3 matching 7 bases. Germline trimming cut 3 bases from V and 8 bases from J; bases unmatched to any gene: 20. Germline V gene sequence: CDR1 GEAIGNYY, CDR2 EKD. CDR3 length: 17 residues. The CDR3: CACDVVMVGILPSKLIF. In DNA, the CDR3 is TGTGCCTGTGACGTGGTGATGGTTGGGATACTCCCCTCAAAACTCATCTTT.

By sample share, this clone is medium-sized. This chain connects TRDV2 to TRDJ1; 9 positions match TRDD3. Germline V gene data show CDR1 as GEAIGNYY and CDR2 as EKD. V lost 0 bases, J lost 0 bases, and 25 bases stayed unmatched. CDR3 size: 23 residues. The CDR3 loop reads CACDTVERGLGDEMGTYTDKLIF. CDR3 DNA: TGTGCCTGTGACACCGTAGAGCGAGGACTGGGGGACGAAATGGGGACGTACACCGATAAACTCATCTTT.

This chain joins TRDV2 and TRDJ1, with a weak D call TRDD3 (6 bases). V gave up 0 bases and J gave up 4 bases, with 23 bases separating them. Germline-derived CDR1 and CDR2 are GEAIGNYY and EKD. This CDR3 has 18 amino acids. The CDR3 loop is CACDTVRGLGIHSDKLIF. In nucleotides, the CDR3 is TGTGCCTGTGACACCGTACGGGGACTGGGAATACATAGCGATAAACTCATCTTT.

This clone turned up a few times. This chain joins TRDV2 and TRDJ1; 13 bases fit TRDD3. V trimming: 1 base; J trimming: 9 bases; junction bases outside the gene matches: 10. This CDR3 region has 16 residues. CDR1 and CDR2 (germline): GEAIGNYY, EKD. The CDR3: CACDTIQTGGYAELIF. The CDR3 DNA is TGTGCCTGTGACACAATCCAAACTGGGGGATACGCCGAACTCATCTTT.

By proportion, this clone is medium-sized. The chain employs TRDV2 and TRDJ1, with 12 bases aligning to TRDD3. The germline gives CDR1 GEAIGNYY, CDR2 EKD. The CDR3 loop spans 16 amino acids. The trim removed 0 bases at V and 1 base at J, leaving 2 bases unmatched. CDR3 amino acids: CACDTLLGDTTDKLIF. The CDR3 DNA is TGTGCCTGTGACACCCTACTGGGGGATACCACCGATAAACTCATCTTT.

This clone came up a few times. A much larger clone sits a single nucleotide away, making a read error possible. The V call is TRDV2, the J call TRDJ1; no reliable D call. The CDR3 has 15 amino acids. In germline, CDR1 is GEAIGNYY, CDR2 EKD. V lost 5 bases and J 2 bases, leaving 17 bases between the germline ends. In DNA, the CDR3 is TGTGCCTGTGGCAGTCTATCCGGCGGTACCGATAAACTCATCTTT. It translates to CACGSLSGGTDKLIF.